The 5 T cell receptor beta chains reported below all come from one sample, sequenced in a study of blood T cell repertoires in COVID-19. The protocol was immunoSEQ multiplex PCR, while the TCRdb copy is restricted to in-frame clones and leaves out a portion. Seen here are 100,000 to 120,000 clones, 85% observed once, and the top ten hold 4.1%. The sample consisted of peripheral blood. The source is a man aged 50 to 59 with acute or convalescent COVID-19.

The chain joins TRBV18 to TRBJ2-1; weak D call: TRBD2 (7 bases). The CDR3 covers 15 residues. Germline loops: CDR1 KGHSH, CDR2 LQKENI. Trimming left V 3 bases short and J 5 bases short, with 14 bases between. The DNA for the CDR3 is TGTGCCAGCTCACCTTTAGGGGGGGGAAACAATGAGCAGTTCTTC. Amino acids: CASSPLGGGNNEQFF.

The chain employs TRBV11-1 and TRBJ2-2; D is possibly TRBD2 (6 bases). The ends were cut back, 5 bases at V and 6 bases at J, with 13 bases in the middle. CDR1 is SGHAT and CDR2 is FQDESV in the germline V gene (reference sequence). The CDR3 contains 14 residues. CDR3 sequence: CASSRGVWAGELFF. CDR3 nucleotide sequence: TGTGCCAGCAGCCGCGGGGTCTGGGCCGGGGAGCTGTTTTTT.

This clone was observed a single time. The genes are TRBV28 and TRBJ2-3; 8 nucleotides line up with TRBD2. V gave up 5 bases and J gave up 6 bases; unmatched junction bases: 10. The length of the CDR3 is 15 residues. Germline lookup yields CDR1 MDHEN and CDR2 SYDVKM. CDR3 DNA sequence: TGTGCCAGCAGTAAGAGAGGTAGCGGGACGGATACGCAGTATTTT. This codes for CASSKRGSGTDTQYF.

V usage is TRBV16 and J usage is TRBJ1-4, with D possibly matching TRBD1 (5 bases). The CDR3 has 14 amino acids. Looked up from germline, CDR1 is KGHSY and CDR2 is FQNENV. V gave up 6 bases and J gave up 2 bases, with 10 bases separating them. CDR3 sequence reads: CASSGGATNEKLFF. Written as DNA, the CDR3 is TGTGCCAGCAGTGGAGGGGCGACTAATGAAAAACTGTTTTTT.

The chain employs TRBV11-1 and TRBJ2-2, with D possibly matching TRBD2 (6 bases). V was cut by 1 base and J by 8 bases, with 11 bases left in between. CDR1 is SGHAT and CDR2 is FQDESV in the germline V gene (reference sequence). The CDR3 covers 14 residues. The CDR3 region is CASSLGWEEGELFF. The DNA of the CDR3 is TGTGCCAGCAGCTTAGGATGGGAGGAGGGGGAGCTGTTTTTT.